This T cell receptor beta chain was sequenced in a study of cytomegalovirus exposure and HLA in healthy donors. The primer mix had 60 Vbeta and 13 Jbeta primers. The repertoire was sequenced with immunoSEQ multiplex PCR; TCRdb's copy has only in-frame clones and lacks some. The data contain fewer than 200,000 clones, 70% to 80% of them singletons. In regard to this clone: The antigen is not known.

Study outcomes and limitations: Compared with the roughly 670-donor mean, an Asian-associated ancestry cluster reportedly had fewer N-insertions, according to a later analysis. Analyses of presence and absence presupposed an approximately uniform sequencing depth across donors. In a later analysis, HLA-associated beta chains showed higher expansion and lower generation probabilities than comparable chains. Common viral pathogens seemed to be connected with several of the most significant clusters, according to a later analysis.

The germline V gene has CDR1 SGDLS and CDR2 YYNGEE. Trimming cost V 3 bases and J 6 bases; bases outside gene matches: 9. The CDR3 contains 14 residues. This TCR was sampled from a female donor in good health and CMV-seronegative. The chain combines TRBV9 with TRBJ2-7; 7 nucleotides line up with TRBD2. Material for sequencing was PBMCs. CDR3 in DNA: TGTGCCAGCAGCGGAACCGGGACTACGGCCGAGCAGTACTTC. This encodes CASSGTGTTAEQYF.